Below are 3 T cell receptor beta chains sequenced from a single sample in a study of cytomegalovirus exposure and HLA in healthy donors. Primers: 60 Vbeta forward and 13 Jbeta reverse. Profiled with immunoSEQ multiplex PCR; TCRdb holds only in-frame clones, not every one. The sample yields 150,000 or so clones, more than 70% seen once. Sequenced input: PBMCs. These receptors were obtained from a boy between 2 and 10 years old in good health and CMV-seronegative.

V and J are TRBV19 and TRBJ2-5; tentatively, D is TRBD2 (6 bases). Germline V gene sequence: CDR1 LNHDA, CDR2 SQIVND (reference sequence). CDR3 length: 14 residues. Trimming took 3 bases from V and 3 from J, leaving 11 bases between them. CDR3 in amino acids: CASSMERAEETQYF. CDR3 DNA sequence: TGTGCCAGTAGTATGGAGCGGGCGGAAGAGACCCAGTACTTC.

The chain carries TRBV10-1 and TRBJ2-3; 7 bases fit TRBD2. Germline values: CDR1 WNHNN, CDR2 SYGVQD (reference sequence). V shed 2 bases and J 4 bases; nucleotides not matched to a gene: 3. The CDR3 sequence is 14 residues long. The CDR3 spells CASSEGGSADTQYF. The CDR3 DNA sequence: TGCGCCAGCAGTGAGGGCGGGAGCGCAGATACGCAGTATTTT.

On this clone: Other DNA sequences in this specimen translate into the identical CDR3. The genes are TRBV5-1 and TRBJ1-2; TRBD1 agrees at 9 bases. V lost 4 bases, J lost 4 bases, and 2 bases stayed unmatched. CDR1 and CDR2 from the germline V gene are SGHRS and YFSETQ. There are 13 residues in the CDR3. Here the CDR3 reads CASSLDRGYGYTF. The CDR3 bases are TGCGCCAGCAGCCTGGACAGGGGCTATGGCTACACCTTC.